A single sample is the source of the 17 T cell receptor beta chains below, sequenced in a study of cytomegalovirus exposure and HLA in healthy donors. PCR primers comprised 60 Vbeta and 13 Jbeta primers. Method: immunoSEQ multiplex PCR; TCRdb's copy keeps in-frame clones and lacks some. Of about 180,000 clones listed, 77% are singletons. The material sequenced was PBMCs. The receptors here all came from a woman aged 55-69 years in good health and CMV-seropositive.

This clone was detected only a few times. This chain uses TRBV30 with TRBJ1-6; perhaps TRBD1 as D (6 bases). With 0 bases removed from V and 15 bases from J, the gap between germline ends came to 9 bases. Germline CDR1 and CDR2: GTSNPN and SVGIG (reference sequence). The CDR3 is made up of 11 amino acids. CDR3 sequence: CAWSVGDILHF. The CDR3 region has the DNA TGTGCCTGGAGTGTAGGGGACATCCTCCACTTT.

This rearrangement joins TRBV28 to TRBJ2-7, with TRBD1 as a possible D gene (6 bases). The CDR3 runs to 15 residues. V dropped 6 bases and J dropped 0 bases, with 15 bases sitting between them. Germline CDR1 and CDR2: MDHEN and SYDVKM. CDR3: CASSTGSTSSYEQYF. The CDR3 DNA reads TGTGCCAGCAGCACAGGGTCTACAAGCTCCTACGAGCAGTACTTC. Full variable domain (remainder filled in from reference TRBV28 and TRBJ2-7): DVKVTQSSRYLVKRTGEKVFLECVQDMDHENMFWYRQDPGLGLRLIYFSYDVKMKEKGDIPEGYSVSREKKERFSLILESASTNQTSMYLCASSTGSTSSYEQYFGPGTRLTVT.

This sequence joins TRBV10-1 and TRBJ2-5, with D tentatively TRBD1 (6 bases). Germline V lookup: CDR1 WNHNN, CDR2 SYGVQD (reference sequence). The CDR3 extends over 13 amino acids. Trimming took off 6 bases at V and 2 bases at J, with 10 bases between the two ends. CDR3: CASRDRMQETQYF. The CDR3, as DNA: TGCGCCAGCAGAGACAGGATGCAAGAGACCCAGTACTTC.

The rearrangement uses TRBV7-2 and TRBJ2-1; 10 bases agree with TRBD2. Germline CDR1 and CDR2: SGHTA and FQGNSA. The J segment lost 6 bases and the V segment lost 4 bases, leaving 6 bases of the junction unmatched. The CDR3 sequence is 15 residues long. CDR3 protein: CASSSSGGAPNEQFF. The CDR3 nucleotides are TGTGCCAGCAGCTCAAGCGGGGGGGCCCCCAATGAGCAGTTCTTC. Based on the CDR3 plus reference TRBV7-2 and TRBJ2-1, the full variable domain is GAGVSQSPSNKVTEKGKDVELRCDPISGHTALYWYRQSLGQGLEFLIYFQGNSAPDKSGLPSDRFSAERTGGSVSTLTIQRTQQEDSAVYLCASSSSGGAPNEQFFGPGTRLTVL.

The rearrangement links TRBV9 to TRBJ1-1; no definite D call. Trimming took 5 bases from V and 6 from J, leaving 17 bases between them. Germline V gives CDR1 SGDLS, CDR2 YYNGEE. The CDR3 length is 14 residues. For the CDR3, the DNA is TGTGCCAGCAGTTTAGATCGCGGGCCAGCTGAAGCTTTCTTT. The encoded protein is CASSLDRGPAEAFF.

The rearrangement uses TRBV6-5 and TRBJ2-7; TRBD1 aligns across 12 bases. The CDR3 extends over 15 amino acids. The trim removed 6 bases at V and 4 bases at J, leaving 7 bases unmatched. CDR1 and CDR2 from the germline V gene are MNHEY and SVGAGI. The CDR3 nucleotides read TGTGCCAGCAGACGGGGACAGGGGGCTGTATACGAGCAGTACTTC. Protein product: CASRRGQGAVYEQYF.

V usage is TRBV6-1 and J usage is TRBJ1-3; 9 bases align to TRBD1. Trimming took 3 bases from V and 4 from J; bases not matched to a gene: 7. From germline, CDR1 is MNHNS and CDR2 SASEGT. This CDR3 has 16 residues. This CDR3 is CASSDTGGAMGNTIYF. As DNA, the CDR3 is TGTGCCAGCAGTGACACAGGGGGCGCGATGGGAAACACCATATATTTT.

The chain links TRBV5-1 to TRBJ2-6, with D unclear. The V end was cut by 5 bases, the J end by 0 bases, with 15 bases between. This CDR3 region has 17 residues. Per the germline V gene, CDR1 is SGHRS and CDR2 is YFSETQ. The CDR3 DNA sequence: TGCGCCAGCAGTATGACCCCAGGAAACTCTGGGGCCAACGTCCTGACTTTC. Amino acids: CASSMTPGNSGANVLTF.

The chain uses TRBV30 and TRBJ2-7, with 8 nucleotides matching TRBD2. This CDR3 is built from 14 residues. The J segment lost 0 bases and the V segment lost 4 bases, leaving 5 bases of the junction unmatched. Germline-derived CDR1 and CDR2 are GTSNPN and SVGIG (reference sequence). Here the CDR3 DNA reads TGTGCCTGGACCCGAGCGGGGGTCTCCTACGAGCAGTACTTC. It specifies CAWTRAGVSYEQYF.

The genes are TRBV30 and TRBJ1-3; D possibly corresponds to TRBD1 (5 bases). This CDR3 is 14 amino acids long. V dropped 7 bases and J dropped 3 bases, with 16 bases sitting between them. Germline CDR1 GTSNPN, CDR2 SVGIG (reference sequence). The CDR3 region has the DNA TGTGCCTCAGGGAGGCCGGGCGGTGGAAACACCATATATTTT. It codes for CASGRPGGGNTIYF.

J is TRBJ1-2 and V is TRBV30, with D tentatively TRBD1 (5 bases). V was cut by 0 bases and J by 4 bases, with 9 bases left in between. The CDR3 consists of 13 residues. Germline lookup yields CDR1 GTSNPN and CDR2 SVGIG (reference sequence). Here the CDR3 reads CAWSVGHSYGYTF. DNA for the CDR3: TGTGCCTGGAGTGTAGGACACAGCTATGGCTACACCTTC.

J is TRBJ1-1 and V is TRBV29-1, with D unresolved. The V gene lost 4 bases and the J gene lost 7 bases, with 13 bases spanning the gap. Germline V gives CDR1 SQVTM, CDR2 ANQGSEA. The CDR3 totals 12 residues. For the CDR3, the DNA is TGCAGCGTTGGGGAGACGGGTAGTGAAGCTTTCTTT. Translation: CSVGETGSEAFF.

The chain recombines TRBV10-3 with TRBJ1-4; 7 nucleotides match TRBD1. Germline V gene data show CDR1 as ENHRY and CDR2 as SYGVKD. The V and J ends lost 3 bases and 6 bases, in that order; junction bases with no gene match: 7. The CDR3 is made up of 15 amino acids. CDR3 in amino acids: CAISDSGTEYEKLFF. CDR3 sequence (DNA): TGTGCCATCAGTGACTCCGGGACAGAGTATGAAAAACTGTTTTTT.

The chain recombines TRBV27 with TRBJ2-7, with 10 bases identical to TRBD1. The germline gives CDR1 MNHEY, CDR2 SMNVEV (reference sequence). The junction had 13 bases not matched to a gene; V was cut back by 6 bases and J by 5 bases. The CDR3 has 16 residues. The CDR3 loop reads CASSRNPGQGIHEQYF. CDR3 coding DNA: TGTGCCAGCAGCCGAAACCCGGGACAGGGGATCCACGAGCAGTACTTC.

This clone was observed a handful of times. The chain employs TRBV7-8 and TRBJ2-5, with D perhaps matching TRBD1 (5 bases). Trimming took 1 base from V and 5 from J, leaving 11 bases between them. The germline gives CDR1 SGHVS, CDR2 FQNEAQ. The CDR3 covers 14 residues. The CDR3: CASSLDPGKETQYF. The CDR3 nucleotides read TGTGCCAGCAGCTTAGACCCAGGGAAGGAGACCCAGTACTTC.

The V and J genes are TRBV27 and TRBJ2-7; 8 nucleotides match TRBD1. V shed 2 bases, J shed 3 bases, and the junction held 6 bases outside the gene matches. The CDR3 runs to 15 residues. Germline lookup yields CDR1 MNHEY and CDR2 SMNVEV (reference sequence). DNA of the CDR3: TGTGCCAGCAGTTTAATCAGGGGGCGACACTACGAGCAGTACTTC. This codes for CASSLIRGRHYEQYF.

Only a few counts were recorded for this clone. This sequence joins TRBV27 and TRBJ2-7; 8 bases match TRBD1. V lost 5 bases and J lost 1; bases outside the gene matches: 7. CDR3 length: 15 amino acids. Germline CDR1 and CDR2: MNHEY and SMNVEV (reference sequence). The CDR3 protein is CASSPSDRGSYEQYF. Here the CDR3 DNA reads TGTGCCAGCAGTCCCTCAGACAGGGGATCCTACGAGCAGTACTTC.